The 12 T cell receptor beta chains in this list originate from one sample, sequenced in a study of blood T cells in healthy people across ages. PCR was performed a second time for about 6 to 11 cycles using a sample-barcoded 5' primer and a J-beta primer mix. TCRdb independently ran MiXCR on the 5' RACE reads; one entry per CDR3 protein. The repertoire holds about 1,800,000 distinct CDR3 sequences, with about 28% as singletons. The source material was blood. Receptor source: a woman in her twenties or thirties in good health.

This clonotype was found a few times. The J gene is TRBJ2-7, the V gene TRBV7-9; D may be TRBD1 (6 bases). The germline CDR1 and CDR2 sequences are SEHNR and FQNEAQ (reference sequence). This CDR3 has 12 amino acids. Trimming left V 5 bases short and J 4 bases short, with 9 bases between. The DNA for the CDR3 is TGTGCCAGCAGCGGGACAAAGTACGAGCAGTACTTC. Its protein is CASSGTKYEQYF.

The chain is built from TRBV10-3 and TRBJ1-5; D gene ambiguous. CDR1 and CDR2 from the germline V gene are ENHRY and SYGVKD. The CDR3 consists of 14 residues. V was cut by 7 bases and J by 5 bases, with 15 bases left in between. The CDR3 coding sequence is TGTGCCATCAAAGGATCCTACCCGGATCAGCCCCAGCATTTT. Translation gives CAIKGSYPDQPQHF.

The chain couples TRBV7-2 to TRBJ2-7; 10 nucleotides align to TRBD1. The V gene's germline CDR1 is SGHTA and CDR2 FQGNSA. The CDR3 covers 15 residues. Trimming removed 5 bases from V and 3 bases from J; junction bases left unmatched: 7. The CDR3 reads CASSMTGGANYEQYF. The DNA for the CDR3 is TGTGCCAGCAGCATGACAGGGGGCGCGAACTACGAGCAGTACTTC.

The V and J genes are TRBV13 and TRBJ1-1; weak D call: TRBD1 (6 bases). Germline V lookup: CDR1 PRHDT, CDR2 FYEKMQ (reference sequence). V was pared by 2 bases and J by 5 bases, with 15 bases between. The CDR3 runs to 15 residues. The CDR3 nucleotides read TGTGCCAGCAGCTTACCGACAGGTGGGGCGACTGAAGCTTTCTTT. It encodes CASSLPTGGATEAFF.

This clonotype was seen more than once but under ten times. J is TRBJ2-1 and V is TRBV2; D tentatively reads TRBD1 or TRBD2 (7 bases each). Germline CDR1 and CDR2: SNHLY and FYNNEI. The CDR3 has 15 residues. Trimming pared 4 bases from V and 1 base from J, leaving 11 bases between. The CDR3 DNA sequence: TGTGCCAGCAGTGGGGAGGGGGCATCCTACAATGAGCAGTTCTTC. It codes for CASSGEGASYNEQFF.

The CDR3 coding sequence is TGTGCCAGCAGTTTCGTGCGGCGGAACACCGGGGAGCTGTTTTTT. Protein: CASSFVRRNTGELFF. The genes are TRBV12-3 or TRBV12-4 and TRBJ2-2; D not resolved. The CDR3 sequence is 15 residues long. Trimming took 3 bases from V and 1 from J, leaving 9 bases between them.

This clonotype has only a few counts. This chain joins TRBV20-1 and TRBJ2-1; perhaps TRBD1 as D (7 bases). Trimming removed 6 bases at V and 6 bases at J, with 15 bases between. This CDR3 comprises 13 residues. Germline CDR1 reads DFQATT; CDR2 reads SNEGSKA (reference sequence). CDR3 in DNA: TGCAGTGCCCAGGGGGGCGGGATCAATGAGCAGTTCTTC. This gives the protein CSAQGGGINEQFF.

The gene calls are TRBV28 and TRBJ1-5; TRBD1 is a possible D gene (6 bases). Germline V gene sequence: CDR1 MDHEN, CDR2 SYDVKM. The CDR3 runs to 15 residues. With 7 bases removed from V and 6 bases from J, the gap between germline ends came to 19 bases. Here the CDR3 DNA reads TGTGCCAGCACCTTCAGAAGAACAGGGAGTCAGCCCCAGCATTTT. Protein product: CASTFRRTGSQPQHF. The entire variable domain, with the rest obtained from reference TRBV28 and TRBJ1-5, is as follows: DVKVTQSSRYLVKRTGEKVFLECVQDMDHENMFWYRQDPGLGLRLIYFSYDVKMKEKGDIPEGYSVSREKKERFSLILESASTNQTSMYLCASTFRRTGSQPQHFGDGTRLSIL.

The genes are TRBV7-2 and TRBJ2-7; 8 nucleotides match TRBD2. V gave up 3 bases and J gave up 3 bases; unmatched junction bases: 7. Germline CDR1 SGHTA, CDR2 FQGNSA. This CDR3 comprises 15 residues. The CDR3 protein is CASSFGSGRIYEQYF. In DNA, the CDR3 is TGTGCCAGCAGCTTTGGGAGCGGGAGAATCTACGAGCAGTACTTC.

A few counts support this clonotype. The chain recombines TRBV11-2 with TRBJ2-1; a possible D gene is TRBD2 (6 bases). The CDR3 runs 14 residues. In germline, CDR1 is SGHAT, CDR2 FQNNGV. Trimming took 5 bases from V and 7 from J, leaving 15 bases between them. CDR3 sequence reads: CASSRLLGRNEQFF. The CDR3 DNA follows: TGTGCCAGCAGCCGGCTCTTAGGGAGGAATGAGCAGTTCTTC.

This clonotype was seen at least ten times. This rearrangement joins TRBV29-1 to TRBJ2-1; possibly TRBD1 for D (5 bases). Trimming stripped 1 base from V and 8 bases from J, with 18 bases between. CDR1 SQVTM and CDR2 ANQGSEA come from the germline V gene. The CDR3 has 15 amino acids. The CDR3 region is CSVEAPGHRGDEQFF. CDR3 DNA sequence: TGCAGCGTTGAAGCCCCAGGACACCGCGGCGATGAGCAGTTCTTC.

The V gene is TRBV6-6, the J gene TRBJ1-1, with 9 bases that match TRBD1. Germline V CDR1 and CDR2: MNHNY, SVGAGI (reference sequence). The CDR3 length is 17 residues. Trimming at V came to 0 bases and at J to 2 bases, leaving 7 bases not matched to a gene. The CDR3 nucleotides are TGTGCCAGCAGTTACTCGGTCACAGGGGGCTCTAACACTGAAGCTTTCTTT. Amino acid sequence: CASSYSVTGGSNTEAFF.